Following are 23 T cell receptor beta chains from one sample sequenced in a study of beta chain features in type 1 diabetes. General study points: Patients with Type 1 diabetes showed moderately but significantly shorter TCRB CDR3s in all four CD4+ subsets.

Expressed TCRB transcripts were sequenced because the entire RNA isolate underwent reverse transcription. The protocol was immunoSEQ multiplex PCR, while the TCRdb copy is restricted to in-frame clones and leaves out a portion. The sample yields approximately 270,000 clones, around 15% seen once. These receptors lack a known antigen. The sequenced sample was naive CD4+ T cells from blood. The receptor source for this set is a man aged 30-40 years with type 1 diabetes.

This chain links TRBV18 with TRBJ1-1; D unclear. CDR3 length: 13 residues. The V and J ends lost 6 bases and 1 base respectively, with 9 bases between them. Germline loops: CDR1 KGHSH, CDR2 LQKENI. CDR3 in amino acids: CASSPRQNTEAFF. CDR3 coding DNA: TGTGCCAGCTCGCCGAGACAGAACACTGAAGCTTTCTTT.

This chain joins TRBV29-1 and TRBJ1-5; the D gene is possibly TRBD1 (6 bases). The CDR3 sequence is 15 residues long. V lost 4 bases and J lost 4, with 17 bases in between. The germline CDR1 and CDR2 sequences are SQVTM and ANQGSEA. The CDR3 sequence is CSVGEPGVGNQPQHF. As DNA, the CDR3 is TGCAGCGTTGGAGAGCCAGGGGTTGGTAATCAGCCCCAGCATTTT.

This clone was seen a few times. This chain joins TRBV18 and TRBJ2-1, with no clear D. The V gene lost 3 bases and the J gene lost 5 bases, with 8 bases spanning the gap. CDR3 length equals 13 residues. CDR1 is KGHSH, CDR2 LQKENI, per germline. CDR3 nucleotide sequence: TGTGCCAGCTCACCTTCCCGGGACAATGAGCAGTTCTTC. Translating it yields CASSPSRDNEQFF.

The CDR3 loop reads CASSFIRGRNEQFF. In DNA form, the CDR3 reads TGTGCCAGCAGCTTTATCAGGGGGCGCAATGAGCAGTTCTTC. The V call is TRBV7-9, the J call TRBJ2-1; 8 bases are shared with TRBD1. The CDR3 consists of 14 residues. The germline gives CDR1 SEHNR, CDR2 FQNEAQ (reference sequence). V lost 3 bases and J lost 6; bases outside the gene matches: 4.

This clone has a handful of counts. The V gene is TRBV9, the J gene TRBJ2-1, with D possibly being TRBD2 (5 bases). With 4 bases removed from V and 8 bases from J, the gap between germline ends came to 10 bases. This CDR3 has 12 amino acids. Per germline, CDR1 SGDLS and CDR2 YYNGEE. Written as DNA, the CDR3 is TGTGCCAGCAGCCCCAATAGCGATGAGCAGTTCTTC. Translation: CASSPNSDEQFF. Combining the CDR3 with reference TRBV9 and TRBJ2-1 gives the whole variable domain DSGVTQTPKHLITATGQRVTLRCSPRSGDLSVYWYQQSLDQGLQFLIQYYNGEERAKGNILERFSAQQFPDLHSELNLSSLELGDSALYFCASSPNSDEQFFGPGTRLTVL.

As to this clone: In the same sample, other DNA sequences code for this CDR3. V is TRBV18 and J is TRBJ1-4; weak D call: TRBD1 (6 bases). Per germline, CDR1 KGHSH and CDR2 LQKENI. The CDR3 contains 14 residues. Trimming took off 3 bases at V and 2 bases at J, with 7 bases between the two ends. As DNA, the CDR3 is TGTGCCAGCTCACCTCAGGGGACTAATGAAAAACTGTTTTTT. It encodes CASSPQGTNEKLFF.

The rearrangement links TRBV5-1 to TRBJ1-4, with a weak D call TRBD1 (6 bases). V gave up 4 bases and J gave up 7 bases, with 14 bases separating them. CDR1 and CDR2 from the germline V gene are SGHRS and YFSETQ. This CDR3 contains 14 residues. CDR3 nucleotides: TGCGCCAGCAGCAGGGACATTGGGGCTGAAAAACTGTTTTTT. It yields the protein CASSRDIGAEKLFF.

The sample holds a few counts of this clone. The J gene is TRBJ2-1, the V gene TRBV10-3; tentative D call: TRBD2 (5 bases). In germline, CDR1 is ENHRY, CDR2 SYGVKD. This CDR3 has 15 amino acids. The V and J ends lost 4 bases and 0 bases respectively, with 10 bases between them. CDR3 in DNA: TGTGCCATCAGTGCTGGTGGGAGCTCCTACAATGAGCAGTTCTTC. Amino acids: CAISAGGSSYNEQFF.

This clone has just a few counts. The gene calls are TRBV21-1 and TRBJ2-1; TRBD2, the table's D call, was not compared with the DNA. TRBV21-1 is shown as a pseudogene. The CDR3 runs to 16 residues. CDR3 protein: CASSKGSGISYNEQFF. In nucleotides, the CDR3 is TGTGCCAGCAGCAAAGGAAGCGGGATCTCCTACAATGAGCAGTTCTTC.

This clone was observed a handful of times. J is TRBJ2-7 and V is TRBV19; a possible D gene is TRBD1 (6 bases). This CDR3 has 14 residues. V was shortened by 8 bases and J by 1 base, with 15 bases between the two germline ends. From germline, CDR1 is LNHDA and CDR2 SQIVND (reference sequence). In DNA, the CDR3 is TGTGCCAGTCGTCCGGACAGATATTCCTACGAGCAGTACTTC. It translates to CASRPDRYSYEQYF.

The V call is TRBV9, the J call TRBJ2-5; D unclear. The V and J ends lost 0 bases and 2 bases respectively, with 8 bases between them. Germline-derived CDR1 and CDR2 are SGDLS and YYNGEE. The CDR3 has 14 amino acids. This CDR3 is CASSVVPQQETQYF. Written as DNA, the CDR3 is TGTGCCAGCAGCGTAGTCCCACAGCAAGAGACCCAGTACTTC.

This clone was detected a few times. The chain recombines TRBV15 with TRBJ1-5; D gene ambiguous. This CDR3 contains 14 residues. Deletions cut 5 bases from V and 4 bases from J, with 12 bases between. Germline V lookup: CDR1 LNHNV, CDR2 YYDKDF (reference sequence). The CDR3 protein is CATSYREANQPQHF. The CDR3, as DNA: TGTGCCACCAGCTACCGTGAGGCTAATCAGCCCCAGCATTTT.

The genes are TRBV7-8 and TRBJ2-7; TRBD1 agrees at 7 bases. Trimming took 5 bases from V and 9 from J; bases not matched to a gene: 10. The CDR3 length is 13 residues. The germline CDR1 and CDR2 sequences are SGHVS and FQNEAQ. CDR3 amino acids: CASSASGQSGQYF. The CDR3 nucleotides are TGTGCCAGCAGCGCCTCGGGACAGTCGGGGCAGTACTTC. The full variable domain, rest sourced from reference TRBV7-8 and TRBJ2-7, is GAGVSQSPRYKVAKRGQDVALRCDPISGHVSLFWYQQALGQGPEFLTYFQNEAQLDKSGLPSDRFFAERPEGSVSTLKIQRTQQEDSAVYLCASSASGQSGQYFGPGTRLTVT.

This clone was found a few times. This chain connects TRBV9 to TRBJ2-1; TRBD2 agrees at 8 bases. Trimming took 4 bases from V and 2 from J; bases not matched to a gene: 8. The CDR3 length is 16 residues. Germline CDR1 SGDLS, CDR2 YYNGEE. The CDR3 is CASSLSGSSTYNEQFF. The CDR3 nucleotides are TGTGCCAGCAGCCTCAGCGGGAGCAGCACCTACAATGAGCAGTTCTTC.

The chain couples TRBV27 to TRBJ2-1; 9 nucleotides line up with TRBD2. The CDR3 has 15 residues. Germline CDR1 reads MNHEY; CDR2 reads SMNVEV (reference sequence). J was trimmed by 6 bases and V by 2 bases; bases with no gene match: 5. CDR3: CASSLLAGGPNEQFF. In nucleotides, the CDR3 is TGTGCCAGCAGTTTACTCGCGGGAGGGCCCAATGAGCAGTTCTTC.

This chain uses TRBV5-1 with TRBJ2-1; D is perhaps TRBD1 (7 bases). The CDR3 spans 15 residues. The ends were cut back, 4 bases at V and 3 bases at J, with 14 bases in the middle. Looked up from germline, CDR1 is SGHRS and CDR2 is YFSETQ. The CDR3 bases are TGCGCCAGCAGCACCGCGGGACAGCTCTACAATGAGCAGTTCTTC. This gives the protein CASSTAGQLYNEQFF.

This clone was seen more than once but under ten times. The chain joins TRBV29-1 to TRBJ2-3; 12 bases align to TRBD2. The junction had 7 bases not matched to a gene; V was cut back by 4 bases and J by 2 bases. There are 16 residues in the CDR3. In germline, CDR1 is SQVTM, CDR2 ANQGSEA. CDR3 loop: CSVVGLAGAFTDTQYF. CDR3 coding DNA: TGCAGCGTTGTGGGACTAGCGGGCGCATTCACAGATACGCAGTATTTT.

J is TRBJ1-1 and V is TRBV19; D gene uncertain. Germline values: CDR1 LNHDA, CDR2 SQIVND (reference sequence). Trimming took 0 bases from V and 7 from J, leaving 15 bases between them. The CDR3 spans 15 residues. The chain's CDR3 is CASSIENYLTREAFF. DNA of the CDR3: TGTGCCAGTAGTATAGAAAACTATCTCACGCGTGAAGCTTTCTTT.

The V call is TRBV7-3, the J call TRBJ2-2; a weak D match, TRBD2 (7 bases). The CDR3 loop spans 15 amino acids. From germline, CDR1 is SGHTA and CDR2 FQGTGA. Trimming left V 5 bases short and J 3 bases short, with 13 bases between. CDR3 residues: CASSPEGGDTGELFF. Here the CDR3 DNA reads TGTGCCAGCAGCCCCGAGGGGGGGGACACCGGGGAGCTGTTTTTT.

The chain uses TRBV28 and TRBJ2-5; 7 bases align to TRBD1. Germline assignment: CDR1 MDHEN and CDR2 SYDVKM. V shed 2 bases and J 6 bases; nucleotides not matched to a gene: 6. The CDR3 totals 14 residues. As DNA, the CDR3 is TGTGCCAGCAGTTTACAGGGACAGAGGAAGACCCAGTACTTC. Translated: CASSLQGQRKTQYF.

This clone was observed a few times. The V call is TRBV29-1, the J call TRBJ2-5; maybe TRBD1 (6 bases). CDR1 and CDR2 from the germline V gene are SQVTM and ANQGSEA. V lost 4 bases and J 1 base, leaving 10 bases between the germline ends. CDR3 length: 13 amino acids. The CDR3 nucleotides are TGCAGCGTTGGCGGACAGCCCCAAGAGACCCAGTACTTC. Translated: CSVGGQPQETQYF.

V gene TRBV5-1 combines with J gene TRBJ2-5; tentative D call: TRBD2 (5 bases). The germline V and J ends were trimmed by 0 bases and 2 bases, with 17 bases remaining between them. Germline V gives CDR1 SGHRS, CDR2 YFSETQ. CDR3 length: 17 residues. In DNA, the CDR3 is TGCGCCAGCAGCTTGGCGGCGAAGGTAGGCGGGCAAGAGACCCAGTACTTC. Its protein product is CASSLAAKVGGQETQYF.

The V and J genes are TRBV29-1 and TRBJ2-3; the D is unclear. The V gene lost 8 bases and the J gene lost 4 bases, with 10 bases spanning the gap. The V gene's germline CDR1 is SQVTM and CDR2 ANQGSEA. This CDR3 spans 11 amino acids. CDR3 amino acids: CSSLRSDTQYF. The CDR3 DNA follows: TGCAGCTCCCTGAGGTCAGATACGCAGTATTTT.